These T cell receptor beta chains were read from a single sample in a study of cytomegalovirus exposure and HLA in healthy donors. Here immunoSEQ multiplex PCR was the method, and the copy in TCRdb shows in-frame clones only, minus some. The sample yields fewer than 250,000 clones, roughly four fifths seen once. The sample was PBMCs. The receptor source for this set is a man aged 18 to 29 in good health and CMV-seronegative. Each CDR3 is given without its conserved first and last residue. Each record gives: J gene, V gene, CDR3 length, CDR3 protein.

TRBJ2-7	TRBV2	11	ASSSRGGPEQY
TRBJ1-5	TRBV5-1	11	ASSLVVGEPQH
TRBJ1-2	TRBV7-2	12	ASSPRTGVVGYT
TRBJ2-7	TRBV4-3	13	ASSQSQLAGDEQY
TRBJ1-3	TRBV28	12	ASSLGQGRGTIY
TRBJ1-1	TRBV7-2	13	ASSLASGEFTEAF
TRBJ1-1	TRBV4-1	14	ASSQVVYTGNTEAF
TRBJ2-5	TRBV10-3	10	AISGDSVDQY
TRBJ2-1	TRBV28	17	ASSSTRGRVNIWDNEQF
TRBJ1-5	TRBV2	11	ASSELGGQPQH
TRBJ1-1	TRBV20-1	9	SASRQGFAF
TRBJ1-1	TRBV6-5	13	ASSYSGGGGTEAF
TRBJ1-5	TRBV15	21	ATSRDYTLRRQGKSKSNQPQH
TRBJ2-2	TRBV7-2	16	ASSLVTSGNANTGELF
TRBJ1-1	TRBV10-3	12	AISENRANTEAF
TRBJ2-5	TRBV5-6	10	ASSFGQETQY
TRBJ1-2	TRBV7-2	15	ASSSRGRRSPNYGYT
TRBJ1-6	TRBV2	13	ASRSGGARNSPLH
TRBJ1-4	TRBV19	13	ASRTGGTTNEKLF
TRBJ2-2	TRBV5-1	15	ASSLETSGISTGELF
TRBJ2-6	TRBV19	15	ASSLHPGLAGANVLT
-	TRBV4-2	14	ASSQPAETGSYEQY
TRBJ2-2	TRBV2	14	ASSDANRVGLGELF
TRBJ1-2	TRBV5-4	11	ASSLEGDYGYT
TRBJ1-6	TRBV27	13	ASSLGLSYNSPLH